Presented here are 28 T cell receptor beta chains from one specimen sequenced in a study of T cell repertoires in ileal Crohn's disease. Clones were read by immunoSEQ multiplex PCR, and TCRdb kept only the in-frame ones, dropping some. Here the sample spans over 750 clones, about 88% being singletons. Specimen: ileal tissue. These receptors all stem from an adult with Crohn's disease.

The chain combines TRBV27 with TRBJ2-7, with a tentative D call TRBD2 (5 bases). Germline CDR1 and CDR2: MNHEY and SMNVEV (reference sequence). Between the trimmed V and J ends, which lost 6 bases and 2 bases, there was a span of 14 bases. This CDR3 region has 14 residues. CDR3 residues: CASSLSRTAYEQYF. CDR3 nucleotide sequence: TGTGCCAGCAGCCTGTCCCGGACTGCCTACGAGCAGTACTTC.

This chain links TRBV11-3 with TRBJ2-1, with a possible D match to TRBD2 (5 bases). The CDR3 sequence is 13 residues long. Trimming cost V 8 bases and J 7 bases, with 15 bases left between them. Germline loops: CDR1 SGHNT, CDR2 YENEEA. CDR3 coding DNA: TGTGCCAGCCAAGGAGCGGCGGCGAATGAGCAGTTCTTC. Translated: CASQGAAANEQFF.

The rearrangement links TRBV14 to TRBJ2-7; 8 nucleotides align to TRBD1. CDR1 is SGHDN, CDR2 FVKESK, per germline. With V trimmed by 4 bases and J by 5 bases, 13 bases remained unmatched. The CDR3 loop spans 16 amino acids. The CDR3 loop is CASSPYTRGRIHEQYF. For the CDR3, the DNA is TGTGCCAGCAGCCCATACACCAGGGGGCGCATCCACGAGCAGTACTTC.

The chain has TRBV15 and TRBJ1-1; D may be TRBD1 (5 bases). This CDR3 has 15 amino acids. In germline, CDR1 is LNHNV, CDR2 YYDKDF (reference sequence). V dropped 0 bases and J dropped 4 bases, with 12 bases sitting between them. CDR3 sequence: CATSRDLGAVTEAFF. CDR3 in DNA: TGTGCCACCAGCAGAGATCTAGGGGCGGTCACTGAAGCTTTCTTT.

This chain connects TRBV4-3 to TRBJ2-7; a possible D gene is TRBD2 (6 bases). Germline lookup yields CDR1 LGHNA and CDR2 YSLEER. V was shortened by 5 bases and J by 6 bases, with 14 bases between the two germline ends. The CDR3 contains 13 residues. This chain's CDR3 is CASSAREVGEQYF. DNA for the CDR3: TGCGCCAGCAGCGCGAGGGAGGTGGGCGAGCAGTACTTC.

The CDR3 bases are TGCGCCAGCAGCCCGGAGGGCAGGAACTATGGCTACACCTTC. This translates into CASSPEGRNYGYTF. The J gene is TRBJ1-2, the V gene TRBV5-1; D gene ambiguous. Germline-derived CDR1 and CDR2 are SGHRS and YFSETQ. Deletions cut 4 bases from V and 2 bases from J, with 12 bases between. The CDR3 runs to 14 residues.

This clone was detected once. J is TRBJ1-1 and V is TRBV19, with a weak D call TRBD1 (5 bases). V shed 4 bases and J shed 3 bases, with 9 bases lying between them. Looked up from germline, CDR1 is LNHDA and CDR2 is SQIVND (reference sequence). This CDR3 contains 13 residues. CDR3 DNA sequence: TGTGCCAGTAGTAGAACCAGGGACACTGAAGCTTTCTTT. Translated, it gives CASSRTRDTEAFF.

Here the CDR3 reads CASSHRGNTEAFF. CDR3 nucleotides: TGTGCCAGCAGCCACCGAGGGAACACTGAAGCTTTCTTT. V usage is TRBV5-6 and J usage is TRBJ1-1; D is uncertain. The CDR3 has 13 residues. In germline, CDR1 is SGHDT, CDR2 YYEEEE. V lost 4 bases to trimming and J lost 1 base, with 8 bases between them. The full variable domain, with the rest looked up from reference TRBV5-6 and TRBJ1-1, is DAGVTQSPTHLIKTRGQQVTLRCSPKSGHDTVSWYQQALGQGPQFIFQYYEEEERQRGNFPDRFSGHQFPNYSSELNVNALLLGDSALYLCASSHRGNTEAFFGQGTRLTVV.

The CDR3 sequence is CASSSGLGYGYTF. CDR3 bases: TGTGCCAGCAGCTCGGGGTTGGGCTATGGCTACACCTTC. The chain joins TRBV7-8 to TRBJ1-2, with unresolved D. CDR3 length: 13 amino acids. V was clipped by 4 bases and J by 4 bases, with 10 bases between them. Germline V gene lookup returns CDR1 SGHVS and CDR2 FQNEAQ.

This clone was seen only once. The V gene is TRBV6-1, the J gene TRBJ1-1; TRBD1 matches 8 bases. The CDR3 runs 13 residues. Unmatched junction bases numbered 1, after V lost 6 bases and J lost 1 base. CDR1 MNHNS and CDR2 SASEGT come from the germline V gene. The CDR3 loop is CASSGQGNTEAFF. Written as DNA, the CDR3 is TGTGCCAGCAGCGGACAGGGGAACACTGAAGCTTTCTTT.

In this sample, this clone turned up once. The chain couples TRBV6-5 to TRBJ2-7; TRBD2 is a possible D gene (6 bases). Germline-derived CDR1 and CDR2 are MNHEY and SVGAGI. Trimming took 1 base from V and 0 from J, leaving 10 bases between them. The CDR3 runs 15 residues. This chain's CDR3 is CASSYFAGSSYEQYF. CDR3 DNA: TGTGCCAGCAGTTACTTTGCGGGGAGCTCCTACGAGCAGTACTTC.

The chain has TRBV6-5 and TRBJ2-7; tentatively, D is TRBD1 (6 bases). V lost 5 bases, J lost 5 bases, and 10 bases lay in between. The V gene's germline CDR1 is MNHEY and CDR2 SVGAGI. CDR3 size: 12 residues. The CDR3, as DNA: TGTGCCAGCAGTCCACAGGGACACGAGCAGTACTTC. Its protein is CASSPQGHEQYF.

The CDR3 bases are TGCGCCAGCAGCCAAGGACTAGCGGGAGTCAACGAGCAGTACTTC. Encoded protein: CASSQGLAGVNEQYF. The chain employs TRBV4-1 and TRBJ2-7; 12 bases align to TRBD2. V lost 1 base to trimming and J lost 5 bases; unmatched junction nucleotides: 3. The CDR3 is 15 residues long. Germline V gives CDR1 MGHRA, CDR2 YSYEKL.

For the CDR3, the DNA is TGTGCCAGCAGTTTCTACCTTTCAGGTCCCCTGATCTATAGCAATCAGCCCCAGCATTTT. Translating gives CASSFYLSGPLIYSNQPQHF. The chain has TRBV28 and TRBJ1-5; D ambiguous. The V end lost 3 bases, the J end lost 0 bases, and 24 bases lay between the germline ends. Looked up from germline, CDR1 is MDHEN and CDR2 is SYDVKM. The CDR3 is made up of 20 amino acids.

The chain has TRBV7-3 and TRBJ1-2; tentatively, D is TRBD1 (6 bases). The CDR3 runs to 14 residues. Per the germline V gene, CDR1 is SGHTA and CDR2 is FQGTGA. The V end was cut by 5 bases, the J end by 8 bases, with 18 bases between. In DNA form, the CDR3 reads TGTGCCAGCAGCGCATCCGGGCCCCAGGGGGGCTACACCTTC. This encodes CASSASGPQGGYTF.

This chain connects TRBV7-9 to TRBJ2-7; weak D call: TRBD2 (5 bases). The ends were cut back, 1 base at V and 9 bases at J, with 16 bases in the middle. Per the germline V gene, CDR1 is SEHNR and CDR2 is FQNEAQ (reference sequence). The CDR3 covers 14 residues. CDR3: CASSLGVDSGVQYF. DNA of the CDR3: TGTGCCAGCAGCTTAGGTGTGGACTCCGGGGTGCAGTACTTC.

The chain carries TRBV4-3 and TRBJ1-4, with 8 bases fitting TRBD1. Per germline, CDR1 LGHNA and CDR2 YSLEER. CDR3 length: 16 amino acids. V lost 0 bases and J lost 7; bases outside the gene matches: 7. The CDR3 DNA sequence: TGCGCCAGCAGCCAAGATAAACAGGGGGGTGGTGAAAAACTGTTTTTT. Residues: CASSQDKQGGGEKLFF.

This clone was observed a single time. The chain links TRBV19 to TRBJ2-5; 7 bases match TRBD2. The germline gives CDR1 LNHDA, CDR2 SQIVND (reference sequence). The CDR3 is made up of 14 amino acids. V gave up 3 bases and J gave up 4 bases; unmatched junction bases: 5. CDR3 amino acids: CASSISGGRETQYF. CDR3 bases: TGTGCCAGTAGTATTTCGGGGGGTCGAGAGACCCAGTACTTC. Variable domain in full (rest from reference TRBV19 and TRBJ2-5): DGGITQSPKYLFRKEGQNVTLSCEQNLNHDAMYWYRQDPGQGLRLIYYSQIVNDFQKGDIAEGYSVSREKKESFPLTVTSAQKNPTAFYLCASSISGGRETQYFGPGTRLLVL.

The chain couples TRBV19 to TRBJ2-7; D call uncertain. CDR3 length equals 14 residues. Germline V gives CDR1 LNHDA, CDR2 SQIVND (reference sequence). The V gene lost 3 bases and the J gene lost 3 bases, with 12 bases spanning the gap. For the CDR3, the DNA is TGTGCCAGTAGTATTTCTTCCGGGTACTACGAGCAGTACTTC. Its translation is CASSISSGYYEQYF.

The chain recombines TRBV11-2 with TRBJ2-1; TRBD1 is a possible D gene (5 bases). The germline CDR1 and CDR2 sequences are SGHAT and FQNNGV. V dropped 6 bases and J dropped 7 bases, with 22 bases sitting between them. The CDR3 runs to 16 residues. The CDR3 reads CASREYRAGKRNEQFF. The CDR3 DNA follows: TGTGCCAGCAGGGAGTATAGGGCAGGGAAGAGAAATGAGCAGTTCTTC.

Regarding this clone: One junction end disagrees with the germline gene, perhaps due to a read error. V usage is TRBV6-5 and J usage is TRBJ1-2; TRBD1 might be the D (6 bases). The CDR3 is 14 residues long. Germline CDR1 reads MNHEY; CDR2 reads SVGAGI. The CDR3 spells CANPLYRVVCGHTF. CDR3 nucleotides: TGTGCCAACCCCCTTTACAGGGTCGTATGTGGCCACACCTTC.

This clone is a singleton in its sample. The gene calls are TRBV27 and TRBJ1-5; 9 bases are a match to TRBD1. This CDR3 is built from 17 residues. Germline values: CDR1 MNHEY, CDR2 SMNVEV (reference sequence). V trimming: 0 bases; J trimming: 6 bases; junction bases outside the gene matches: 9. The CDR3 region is CASSLSRDRVQGQPQHF. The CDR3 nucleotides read TGTGCCAGCAGTTTATCGAGGGACAGGGTTCAAGGTCAGCCCCAGCATTTT.

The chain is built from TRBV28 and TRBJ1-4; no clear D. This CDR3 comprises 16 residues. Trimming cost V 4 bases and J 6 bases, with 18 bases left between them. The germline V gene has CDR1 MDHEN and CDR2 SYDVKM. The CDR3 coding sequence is TGTGCCAGCAGTTCACACCTTCGAGGGCGGGATGAAAAACTGTTTTTT. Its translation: CASSSHLRGRDEKLFF.

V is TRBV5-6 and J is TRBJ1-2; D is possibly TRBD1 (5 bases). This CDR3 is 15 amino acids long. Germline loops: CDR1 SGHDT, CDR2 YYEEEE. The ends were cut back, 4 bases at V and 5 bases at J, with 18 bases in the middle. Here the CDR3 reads CASSALGEGRYGYTF. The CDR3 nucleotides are TGTGCCAGCAGCGCGCTCGGAGAGGGGAGGTATGGCTACACCTTC.

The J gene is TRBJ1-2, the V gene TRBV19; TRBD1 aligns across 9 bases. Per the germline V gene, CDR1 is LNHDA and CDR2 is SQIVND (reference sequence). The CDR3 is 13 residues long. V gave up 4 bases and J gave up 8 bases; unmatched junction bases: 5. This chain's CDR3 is CASSKRTGDGYTF. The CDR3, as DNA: TGTGCCAGTAGTAAACGGACAGGGGACGGCTACACCTTC. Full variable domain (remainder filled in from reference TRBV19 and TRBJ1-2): DGGITQSPKYLFRKEGQNVTLSCEQNLNHDAMYWYRQDPGQGLRLIYYSQIVNDFQKGDIAEGYSVSREKKESFPLTVTSAQKNPTAFYLCASSKRTGDGYTFGSGTRLTVV.

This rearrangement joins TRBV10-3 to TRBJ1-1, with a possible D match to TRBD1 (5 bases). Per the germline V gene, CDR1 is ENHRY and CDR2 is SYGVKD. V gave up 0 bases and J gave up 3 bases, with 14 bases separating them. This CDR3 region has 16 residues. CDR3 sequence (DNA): TGTGCCATCAGTGAGTCTTGGGGGGGAAGGGACACTGAAGCTTTCTTT. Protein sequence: CAISESWGGRDTEAFF.

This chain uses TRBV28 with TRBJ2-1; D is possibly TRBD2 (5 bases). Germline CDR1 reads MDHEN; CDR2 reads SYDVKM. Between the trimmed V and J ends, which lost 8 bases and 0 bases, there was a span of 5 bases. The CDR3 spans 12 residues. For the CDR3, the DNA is TGTGCCAGCGGGAGCTCCTACAATGAGCAGTTCTTC. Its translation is CASGSSYNEQFF.

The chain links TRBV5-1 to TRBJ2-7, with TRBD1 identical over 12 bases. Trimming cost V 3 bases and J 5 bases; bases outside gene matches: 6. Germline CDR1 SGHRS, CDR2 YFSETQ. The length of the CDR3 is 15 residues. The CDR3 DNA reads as TGCGCCAGCAGCTACCGGGACAGGGGGCAGAACGAGCAGTACTTC. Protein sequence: CASSYRDRGQNEQYF.